This TCR beta chain is from a study of response to subunit inactivated influenza vaccine. General observations from the study: Few additional T cells are recruited per seasonal influenza vaccination, authors suggested.

TCRdb itself ran the RT-PCR reads through MiXCR, one entry per CDR3 protein. The sample contains 450,000 to 600,000 distinct CDR3 sequences, about 15% of which appear only once. The CDR3 has 13 residues. Germline V gene sequence: CDR1 SGHRS, CDR2 YFSETQ. Germline trimming cut 4 bases from V and 6 bases from J; bases unmatched to any gene: 2. This clonotype was picked up many times. Its antigen is not known. Sample: CD4+ T cells sorted from PBMCs, taken around 25 months after vaccination. This TCR was sampled from a man between 50 and 69 years old who received an inactivated influenza vaccine. The chain joins TRBV5-1 to TRBJ2-1; TRBD1 agrees at 9 bases. As DNA, the CDR3 is TGCGCCAGCAGCCCGGGACAGGGCAATGAGCAGTTCTTC. This gives the protein CASSPGQGNEQFF.